These 13 T cell receptor beta chains share one sample of origin, sequenced in a study of early T cells in non-severe SARS-CoV-2 infection (dated by TCRdb to about 2021). The library came from 5' RACE. The sequencing machine was a NextSeq 500. Using fastp trimming at Q25 and MiXCR clonotype assembly, TCRdb reanalyzed the public sequencing data and kept in-frame beta chains. Records with the same CDR3 protein are collapsed into one entry carrying the most frequent genes and DNA. This sample has about 85,000 distinct CDR3 sequences in its table, and 13% to 15% of those were observed once. The ten top clones hold roughly 7% of the sample. Sequencing input: whole blood. The receptors originated from an adult who was a healthcare worker with PCR-confirmed SARS-CoV-2 infection or an uninfected control (not recorded which).

This clonotype was seen only a few times. The chain couples TRBV12-3 or TRBV12-4 to TRBJ1-1; possibly TRBD1 for D (5 bases). Trimming removed 6 bases from V and 3 bases from J, with 14 bases in between. The CDR3 is made up of 14 amino acids. CDR3 DNA: TGTGCCAGCAGCCAAAGGGGTAGGGACACTGAAGCTTTCTTT. This sequence encodes CASSQRGRDTEAFF.

This clonotype was seen repeatedly, ten times or more. V gene TRBV12-3 or TRBV12-4 combines with J gene TRBJ1-1; TRBD1 matches 7 bases. J lost 0 bases, V lost 5 bases, and 6 bases had no gene match. The CDR3 has 15 amino acids. The CDR3: CASSKRQGLNTEAFF. The CDR3 bases are TGTGCCAGCAGTAAACGACAGGGTCTGAACACTGAAGCTTTCTTT.

The chain has TRBV29-1 and TRBJ2-3; D assignment may be TRBD1 or TRBD2 (5 bases each). Germline CDR1 and CDR2: SQVTM and ANQGSEA. Trimming removed 6 bases from V and 6 bases from J, with 16 bases in between. The CDR3 runs 13 residues. CDR3 sequence (DNA): TGCAGCGTCACAGACCCGGGGACCGATACGCAGTATTTT. As protein: CSVTDPGTDTQYF.

The chain carries TRBV19 and TRBJ2-1, with 14 bases fitting TRBD2. Looked up from germline, CDR1 is LNHDA and CDR2 is SQIVND (reference sequence). This CDR3 is built from 17 residues. V shed 3 bases, J shed 10 bases, and the junction held 11 bases outside the gene matches. DNA for the CDR3: TGTGCCAGTAGTATCTCCGGGACTAGCGGGAGAGCCTGGGAGCAGTTCTTC. This gives the protein CASSISGTSGRAWEQFF.

J is TRBJ2-6 and V is TRBV15; 12 bases map to TRBD1. V was pared by 2 bases and J by 1 base, with 12 bases of the junction left unmatched. Per germline, CDR1 LNHNV and CDR2 YYDKDF (reference sequence). This CDR3 is built from 21 residues. DNA of the CDR3: TGTGCCACCAGCAGAACCGCCCCTGGGACAGGGGGCTTATCTGGGGCCAACGTCCTGACTTTC. Amino acids: CATSRTAPGTGGLSGANVLTF.

This chain joins TRBV11-2 and TRBJ2-1, with 7 bases that match TRBD2. The CDR3 runs 16 residues. Germline assignment: CDR1 SGHAT and CDR2 FQNNGV. Trimming took 4 bases from V and 6 from J; bases not matched to a gene: 12. As DNA, the CDR3 is TGTGCCAGCAGCTCCTCTAGCGCGGGAGTGGTCAATGAGCAGTTCTTC. This gives the protein CASSSSSAGVVNEQFF.

This clonotype has just a few counts. The V and J genes are TRBV4-1 and TRBJ1-2, with 7 nucleotides matching TRBD1. V shed 3 bases, J shed 2 bases, and the junction held 6 bases outside the gene matches. Germline V gene data show CDR1 as MGHRA and CDR2 as YSYEKL. There are 15 residues in the CDR3. CDR3 DNA sequence: TGCGCCAGCAGCCACTCGACAGGGCCGAACTATGGCTACACCTTC. This encodes CASSHSTGPNYGYTF.

In this sample, this clonotype turned up a few times. The rearrangement links TRBV20-1 to TRBJ2-5; TRBD2 matches at 7 bases. The germline gives CDR1 DFQATT, CDR2 SNEGSKA (reference sequence). This CDR3 is 13 amino acids long. Trimming took 6 bases from V and 2 from J; bases not matched to a gene: 6. CDR3 loop: CSAGLDRQETQYF. The CDR3 nucleotides read TGCAGTGCCGGACTAGATCGACAAGAGACCCAGTACTTC.

This chain connects TRBV7-2 to TRBJ1-1; D gene unclear. CDR1 and CDR2 (germline): SGHTA, FQGNSA. V was clipped by 7 bases and J by 7 bases, with 19 bases between them. The CDR3 totals 14 residues. CDR3 sequence reads: CASIRVRGAGEAFF. CDR3 DNA sequence: TGTGCCAGCATAAGAGTCCGGGGAGCAGGTGAAGCTTTCTTT.

This clonotype has just a few counts. The CDR3 is CASSPTTTTGELFF. The CDR3 bases are TGTGCCAGCAGTCCGACTACTACCACCGGGGAGCTGTTTTTT. This chain uses TRBV2 with TRBJ2-2; D is perhaps TRBD2 (5 bases). The V and J ends lost 5 bases and 4 bases respectively, with 11 bases between them. The CDR3 has 14 amino acids. Germline CDR1 is SNHLY and CDR2 is FYNNEI.

This clonotype was seen more than once but under ten times. The V call is TRBV11-2, the J call TRBJ1-6; D is undetermined. The CDR3 loop spans 12 amino acids. CDR1 and CDR2 (germline): SGHAT, FQNNGV. V lost 5 bases and J 8 bases, leaving 7 bases between the germline ends. CDR3 loop: CASSRGYSPLHF. The CDR3 DNA sequence: TGTGCCAGCAGCCGAGGCTATTCACCCCTCCACTTT.

About this clonotype: One end of the junction is discordant with germline, which a read error may explain. The chain employs TRBV7-2 and TRBJ1-1; D unresolved. Germline V gives CDR1 SGHTA, CDR2 FQGNSA. The CDR3 is 14 amino acids. The CDR3 region is CANSFTTWNTEAFF. For the CDR3, the DNA is TGTGCCAACAGCTTTACCACCTGGAACACTGAAGCTTTCTTT.

As for this clonotype: At one boundary the junction diverges from the germline segment, which might be a read error. J is TRBJ1-3 and V is TRBV14; possible D gene TRBD1, 5 bases. The CDR3 runs to 16 residues. CDR1 is SGHDN and CDR2 is FVKESK in the germline V gene. CDR3 bases: TGTTCCAGCAGCCCAGGGAACACCGTCTCTGGAAACACCATATATTTT. It yields the protein CSSSPGNTVSGNTIYF.